This TCR beta chain was documented in a study of early T cells in non-severe SARS-CoV-2 infection. Study information: Bulk RNA isolated from unsorted whole blood underwent sequencing; chains were not paired. Whole-study results and caveats: There was a bias toward anti-spike CD8 responses in VDJdb matching, which missed private and CD4 specificities.

The germline V gene encodes CDR1 LGHDT and CDR2 YNNKEL (reference sequence). V dropped 0 bases and J dropped 7 bases, with 6 bases sitting between them. CDR3 length: 13 residues. Individual cDNA molecules received unique molecular identifiers during library preparation. MiXCR, run by TCRdb on the 5' RACE reads, gives a single entry per CDR3 protein. This sample has some 76,000 distinct CDR3 sequences, with roughly 13% found just once. This clonotype was seen at least ten times. Antigen specificity is unknown. The chain has TRBV3-1 and TRBJ1-4, with D perhaps matching TRBD1 (5 bases). Sequenced sample: whole blood. The receptor was isolated from an adult who was a healthcare worker with PCR-confirmed SARS-CoV-2 infection or an uninfected control (not recorded which). The CDR3 DNA sequence: TGTGCCAGCAGCCAAGATGGGGGTGAAAAACTGTTTTTT. This encodes CASSQDGGEKLFF.